Below are 23 T cell receptor beta chains sequenced from a single sample in a study of monozygotic twins with inflammatory bowel disease. TCRdb re-called the 5' RACE reads and shows each CDR3 protein once, DNA omitted. This sample contains nearly 450,000 distinct CDR3 sequences. Sequenced material: blood. These receptors came from a human donor with ulcerative colitis or Crohn's disease, or a healthy co-twin of an affected twin (not recorded which).

This CDR3 is CASSQDQGQPQHF. This rearrangement joins TRBV5-1 to TRBJ1-5; TCRdb lists TRBD1, though no DNA is available to test this call. The CDR3 length is 13 residues. CDR1 is SGHRS, CDR2 YFSETQ, per germline.

The chain links TRBV27 to TRBJ2-7. Germline assignment: CDR1 MNHEY and CDR2 SMNVEV (reference sequence). The CDR3 has 16 residues. Here the CDR3 reads CASSLSIDLVTYEQYF.

This chain links TRBV12-3 or TRBV12-4 with TRBJ2-4; TCRdb designates TRBD1, a call that cannot be tested without DNA. This CDR3 region has 20 residues. The CDR3 sequence is CASSLRGRGLTDIAKNIQYF.

The V call is TRBV14, the J call TRBJ2-2; the TCRdb D gene call, TRBD1, has no DNA to confirm it. Germline loops: CDR1 SGHDN, CDR2 FVKESK. This CDR3 is built from 21 residues. Here the CDR3 reads CASSQMLQDGVPVLDAGELFF. The variable domain in full, with the rest retrieved from reference TRBV14 and TRBJ2-2, is EAGVTQFPSHSVIEKGQTVTLRCDPISGHDNLYWYRRVMGKEIKFLLHFVKESKQDESGMPNNRFLAERTGGTYSTLKVQPAELEDSGVYFCASSQMLQDGVPVLDAGELFFGEGSRLTVL.

The genes are TRBV10-3 and TRBJ2-1; with no DNA, the TCRdb D assignment of TRBD2 cannot be verified. Germline loops: CDR1 ENHRY, CDR2 SYGVKD. The CDR3 sequence is 16 residues long. The CDR3 here is CAISEPEGLAGLEQFF.

The chain joins TRBV5-5 to TRBJ2-1; the D call of TRBD1 rests on TCRdb alone, since no DNA is present to check it. Germline lookup yields CDR1 SGHKS and CDR2 YYEKEE (reference sequence). CDR3 length: 14 amino acids. The CDR3 spells CASSLSLGDVNQFF.

V and J are TRBV21-1 and TRBJ1-1; TCRdb reports TRBD1, a call that lacks DNA to check it against. TRBV21-1 is an annotated pseudogene. The CDR3 runs 18 residues. The CDR3 region is CASSKKDLGQGASTEAFF.

The rearrangement joins TRBV7-6 to TRBJ2-7; the D call of TRBD1 rests on TCRdb alone, since no DNA is present to check it. CDR3 size: 16 residues. CDR1 is SGHVS, CDR2 FNYEAQ, per germline. The CDR3 sequence: CASSLGAGQGAYEQYF.

The chain carries TRBV7-9 and TRBJ2-7; TCRdb lists TRBD1, though no DNA is available to test this call. The CDR3 runs 16 residues. Germline assignment: CDR1 SEHNR and CDR2 FQNEAQ (reference sequence). This CDR3 is CASSEIPGPQSYEQYF.

J is TRBJ1-5 and V is TRBV5-6; absent DNA, TCRdb's TRBD1 call cannot be checked. The CDR3 has 16 residues. CDR1 is SGHDT, CDR2 YYEEEE, per germline. The CDR3 spells CASSWGGAASNQPQHF.

The rearrangement joins TRBV20-1 to TRBJ1-1; the TCRdb call, TRBD1, lacks DNA for checking. The germline V gene encodes CDR1 DFQATT and CDR2 SNEGSKA (reference sequence). The CDR3 runs to 13 residues. CDR3 protein: CSARVPGNTEAFF.

The V gene is TRBV6-2 or TRBV6-3, the J gene TRBJ2-7. The CDR3 spans 12 residues. Germline lookup yields CDR1 MNHEY and CDR2 SVGEGT. Here the CDR3 reads CASSYAGYEQYF.

The rearrangement joins TRBV5-5 to TRBJ2-7; TCRdb outputs TRBD1, but without DNA this stays unchecked. The V gene's germline CDR1 is SGHKS and CDR2 YYEKEE (reference sequence). The CDR3 covers 14 residues. CDR3 sequence reads: CASSRDSSSYEQYF.

The chain is built from TRBV19 and TRBJ2-2. This CDR3 is 16 amino acids long. Per germline, CDR1 LNHDA and CDR2 SQIVND (reference sequence). The CDR3 loop is CASSIGENAVLGELFF. Full variable domain (missing parts from reference TRBV19 and TRBJ2-2): DGGITQSPKYLFRKEGQNVTLSCEQNLNHDAMYWYRQDPGQGLRLIYYSQIVNDFQKGDIAEGYSVSREKKESFPLTVTSAQKNPTAFYLCASSIGENAVLGELFFGEGSRLTVL.

The V and J genes are TRBV5-1 and TRBJ2-7. Per the germline V gene, CDR1 is SGHRS and CDR2 is YFSETQ. The CDR3 extends over 11 amino acids. CDR3 protein: CASSLETEQYF.

This chain connects TRBV7-2 to TRBJ2-7; TCRdb's D call, TRBD1, is unchecked because there is no DNA. CDR3 size: 15 residues. Germline assignment: CDR1 SGHTA and CDR2 FQGNSA. CDR3 in amino acids: CASSFGQGKGYEQYF.

The genes are TRBV6-6 and TRBJ1-4; TCRdb lists TRBD1, though no DNA is available to test this call. Germline assignment: CDR1 MNHNY and CDR2 SVGAGI (reference sequence). The CDR3 is made up of 14 amino acids. This CDR3 reads CASSYSRGGEKLLF.

This sequence joins TRBV7-2 and TRBJ1-6; TCRdb lists TRBD1, though no DNA is available to test this call. CDR3 length: 14 amino acids. Germline V gene data show CDR1 as SGHTA and CDR2 as FQGNSA. CDR3 sequence reads: CASSLRDRDSPLHF.

The V and J genes are TRBV7-2 and TRBJ1-3; lacking DNA, the TRBD1 call made by TCRdb goes unchecked. The CDR3 runs to 16 residues. Germline V CDR1 and CDR2: SGHTA, FQGNSA. CDR3 protein: CASSFQGRSSGNTIYF.

The J gene is TRBJ1-1, the V gene TRBV5-1; TCRdb outputs TRBD1, but without DNA this stays unchecked. The CDR3 has 15 residues. Per germline, CDR1 SGHRS and CDR2 YFSETQ. The CDR3 spells CASRSTDRSNTEAFF.

This chain uses TRBV30 with TRBJ2-1; TCRdb's D call of TRBD1 is untestable without DNA. Germline-derived CDR1 and CDR2 are GTSNPN and SVGIG (reference sequence). The CDR3 is made up of 12 amino acids. The CDR3 loop is CAWSPRGGEQFF.

The chain uses TRBV4-2 and TRBJ2-2; TCRdb picks TRBD1, but there is no DNA to check that call. This CDR3 contains 17 residues. Germline V CDR1 and CDR2: LGHNA, YNFKEQ. CDR3 protein: CASSQDFGQGAGEELFF.

The chain combines TRBV7-8 with TRBJ2-1; no DNA is available, so the TRBD2 call from TCRdb remains unchecked. The CDR3 length is 17 residues. Germline CDR1 SGHVS, CDR2 FQNEAQ. The CDR3 loop is CASSLQQTSGVNNEQFF.